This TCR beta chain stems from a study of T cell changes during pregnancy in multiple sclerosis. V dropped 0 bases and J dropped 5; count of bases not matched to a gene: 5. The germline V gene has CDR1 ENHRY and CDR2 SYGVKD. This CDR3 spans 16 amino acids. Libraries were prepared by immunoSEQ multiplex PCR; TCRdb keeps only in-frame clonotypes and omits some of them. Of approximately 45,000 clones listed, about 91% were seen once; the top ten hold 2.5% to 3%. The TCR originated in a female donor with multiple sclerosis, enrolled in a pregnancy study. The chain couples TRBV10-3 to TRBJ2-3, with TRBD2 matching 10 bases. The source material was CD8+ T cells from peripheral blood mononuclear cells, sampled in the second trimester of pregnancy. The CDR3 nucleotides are TGTGCCATCAGTGAGTCTAGCGGGGGGTACGGAGATACGCAGTATTTT. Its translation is CAISESSGGYGDTQYF.